The present T cell receptor (beta chain) was sequenced within a study of T cell clones after liver transplantation. The wider study: Subjects received no induction therapy and standard immunosuppression until randomization at 12-24 months post-transplant. Tolerance: complete withdrawal held at least one year, liver enzymes staying within twice normal.

Clones were read by immunoSEQ multiplex PCR, and TCRdb kept only the in-frame ones, dropping some. The top ten clones hold roughly 2.5% of a sample with 70,000 to 80,000 clones, about 92% of them seen once. The CDR3 is 14 residues long. The V end lost 0 bases, the J end lost 0 bases, and 4 bases lay between the germline ends. Germline V gene sequence: CDR1 SGHRS, CDR2 YFSETQ. V gene TRBV5-1 combines with J gene TRBJ1-5, with D unresolved. The clonotype was recovered from a human donor who received a liver transplant. The sample was CD4+ T cells from blood, taken before liver transplant. The CDR3 nucleotides read TGCGCCAGCAGCTTGGAACCTAGCAATCAGCCCCAGCATTTT. Protein sequence: CASSLEPSNQPQHF. Full variable domain (outside the CDR3, taken from reference TRBV5-1 and TRBJ1-5): KAGVTQTPRYLIKTRGQQVTLSCSPISGHRSVSWYQQTPGQGLQFLFEYFSETQRNKGNFPGRFSGRQFSNSRSEMNVSTLELGDSALYLCASSLEPSNQPQHFGDGTRLSIL.